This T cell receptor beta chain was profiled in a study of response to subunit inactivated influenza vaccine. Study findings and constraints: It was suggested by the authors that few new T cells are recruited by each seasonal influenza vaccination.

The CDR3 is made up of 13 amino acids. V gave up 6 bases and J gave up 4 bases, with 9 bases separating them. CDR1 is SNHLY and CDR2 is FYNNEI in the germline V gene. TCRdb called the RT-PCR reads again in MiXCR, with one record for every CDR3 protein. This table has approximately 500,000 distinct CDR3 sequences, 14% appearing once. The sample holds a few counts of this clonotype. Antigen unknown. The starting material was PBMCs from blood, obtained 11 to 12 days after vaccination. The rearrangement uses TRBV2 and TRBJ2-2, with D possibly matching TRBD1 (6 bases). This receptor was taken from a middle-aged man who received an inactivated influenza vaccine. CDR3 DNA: TGTGCCAGCAGACAACAGGGCACCGGGGAGCTGTTTTTT. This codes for CASRQQGTGELFF.